This section outlines one TCR beta chain sequence together with its context. This receptor's antigen is unknown. The record has no base qualities; no much larger clone is one base away. Donors were healthy HIV-negative adults with no recently reported acute infections or vaccinations. Every donor was a Caucasian adult residing in Nashville, Tennessee, USA. CD4+ T cells were enriched by magnetic negative selection, after which naive cells were positively selected on CD45RA and the negative fraction was taken as the memory subset. Blood was obtained by leukapheresis, after which PBMCs were separated by Ficoll-Histopaque density gradient centrifugation and cryopreserved in liquid nitrogen vapor phase. Analytical flow cytometry was used to check the purity and quantity of every magnetically sorted T cell population. Genomic DNA was isolated from each sorted fraction and quantified by UV absorbance on a Nanodrop 2000c.

Using the deep immunoSEQ assay, TCR CDR3 regions were amplified from genomic DNA by multiplex PCR. Extracted genomic DNA from each cell subset was distributed evenly across all wells of several immunoSEQ 96-well plates, and each plate was treated as a replicate. Each replicate PCR for sorted subsets received about 200 ng genomic DNA, equal to 30,000 or so T cell genomes. Purified libraries were quantified with a Qubit 3.0 fluorometer, sized on a Bioanalyzer 2100, and re-quantified with the KAPA Library Quantification kit. A separate single-read 150-cycle Illumina NextSeq 550 flow cell was used to sequence each immunoSEQ 96-well plate. Processing in the source paper ran as follows. Because only junctional sequences without quality scores were contained in the immunoSEQ output, filtering matching that applied to full-length reads could not be performed. To assign V/J genes and CDR3, sequences were annotated against IMGT germline references using PyIR, a Python wrapper for IgBLAST v1.9. Any read was removed if the V/J assignment was weak (E-value above 1e-6), the CDR3 was missing, or the read contained stop codons, out-of-frame junctions, or ambiguous translated residues. V3J clonotypes were defined as sequences sharing the same inferred V gene, J gene, and CDR3 amino acid sequence. Percentage overlap between repertoires was calculated by dividing the number of shared unique clonotypes by the size of the smaller repertoire. RTK rarefaction, the Chao1 estimator, and Recon v2.1 estimates of unobserved clonotypes were used to assess repertoire richness. OLGA was used to compute generation probabilities for all TCRbeta clonotypes that the gDNA method yielded from a handful of donors. TCRdb provides this immuneACCESS table in a form limited to in-frame rearrangements. Some clones are lacking; in checked studies, under half of them reflect an unresolved V gene, and why the rest are absent is not known. The V and J calls and clone size were taken over from that table, and D and trimming were inferred from the DNA. The sample table holds roughly 2.2 million clones, of which roughly 90% were seen once. Around 0.4% of the sample is in the top ten clones.

The sample is drawn from a study of shared clonotypes between healthy human individuals (dated by TCRdb to the early 2020s). Concerning the study at large: The cohort included a few men and a couple of women between 18 and 49 years of age. Per donor, three plates each were used for CD4 naive and CD4 memory, two for CD8 naive, and one for CD8 memory. To estimate repertoire size and how much clonotype sharing occurs between individuals, the study deeply sequenced the blood TCR repertoires of five healthy adults. Different laboratories and diverse techniques were used to prepare libraries and sequence TCR repertoires, to increase sequencing depth and limit assay-specific biases. Each donor's leukapheresis produced roughly between roughly 0.85 and 9.5 billion PBMCs.

V gives up 3 bases and J gives up 2 bases, and the segment between their germline ends measures 17 bases. From the cysteine through the phenylalanine, the CDR3 covers 16 amino acids. Just the 48-base CDR3 DNA is kept, in frame starting at base 1. Via the germline V gene (reference sequence), CDR1 is SGHKS and CDR2 YYEKEE. Points the paper makes about the study in general: Compared with non-shared clonotypes, the clonotypes found in all four sorted-subset donors had higher generation probabilities. Across a few donors, approximately 4.6% of naive CD4, roughly 3.3% of naive CD8, 2% to 2.5% of memory CD4, and 0.4% of memory CD8 clonotypes were shared. Pairwise subsampling indicated that sequencing depth was expected to affect the degree of clonotype sharing among donors. Only blood was sampled, and tissue TCR repertoires likely differ from those in blood. Even with the large sequencing depth, rarefaction of the sorted-subset datasets indicated that sequencing was incomplete. Estimated clonotype richness was generally larger for naive than for memory subsets. The genetic and exposure-history diversity represented was limited by the small number of donors.

The chain is made from TRBV5-5 and TRBJ1-2; the D gene assignment is ambiguous. This clonotype was obtained from a young man in good health. Some clones in this sample may be carry-over from other donors' samples. Sequenced sample: naive CD4+ T cells from PBMCs. The cell subset or site tag for this specimen amounts to: CD45RA+ positively selected. The CDR3 reads as follows: CASSSSDRPLNYGYTF. The bases are TGTGCCAGCAGCTCATCCGACCGACCCCTAAACTATGGCTACACCTTC.